The 28 T cell receptor beta chains below all came from one sample that was sequenced in a study of blood T cells in healthy people across ages. Then a second PCR, running about 6 to 12 cycles, was carried out with a sample-barcoded 5' primer and a J-beta primer mix. TCRdb ran MiXCR on the 5' RACE reads and lists one entry per CDR3 protein. The sample has approximately 780,000 distinct CDR3 sequences, approximately 24% seen once. A further study also used this sample, focusing on T cells of mothers and their children.

Specimen: blood. All receptors derive from a boy aged 5-17 years in good health.

This clonotype was counted between two and nine times. The CDR3 ends on some other residue instead of the conserved phenylalanine or tryptophan, so this is likely a read error. The genes are TRBV29-1 and TRBJ2-4; no reliable D call. Germline CDR1 reads SQVTM; CDR2 reads ANQGSEA. There are 13 residues in the CDR3. V lost 5 bases and J 0 bases, leaving 8 bases between the germline ends. The CDR3 region has the DNA TGCAGCGTTATCACACTAGCCAAAAACATTCAGTACCTC. Translation: CSVITLAKNIQYL.

V usage is TRBV6-5 and J usage is TRBJ1-2, with D possibly TRBD1 on 6 matching bases. Germline values: CDR1 MNHEY, CDR2 SVGAGI. The V end was cut by 2 bases, the J end by 4 bases, with 14 bases between. CDR3 length: 15 amino acids. CDR3 residues: CASSYHREEGYGYTF. The CDR3 DNA is TGTGCCAGCAGTTACCACAGGGAGGAAGGCTATGGCTACACCTTC.

This clonotype was seen once. This chain connects TRBV2 to TRBJ2-5; D tentatively reads TRBD1 or TRBD2 (5 bases each). V was clipped by 4 bases and J by 2 bases, with 14 bases between them. The CDR3 is 15 residues long. The germline CDR1 and CDR2 sequences are SNHLY and FYNNEI. CDR3 residues: CASSVFAGTQETQYF. As DNA, the CDR3 is TGTGCCAGCAGTGTCTTCGCCGGGACGCAAGAGACCCAGTACTTC. Filled out from reference TRBV2 and TRBJ2-5, the complete variable domain reads EPEVTQTPSHQVTQMGQEVILRCVPISNHLYFYWYRQILGQKVEFLVSFYNNEISEKSEIFDDQFSVERPDGSNFTLKIRSTKLEDSAMYFCASSVFAGTQETQYFGPGTRLLVL.

This clonotype was counted only a few times. The CDR3 region has the DNA TGTGCCAGCAGGACCGGACAGCTGGGAAATCAGCCCCAGCATTTT. This translates into CASRTGQLGNQPQHF. V and J are TRBV28 and TRBJ1-5, with a possible D match to TRBD1 (6 bases). Germline-derived CDR1 and CDR2 are MDHEN and SYDVKM. The V end lost 6 bases, the J end lost 4 bases, and 16 bases lay between the germline ends. The CDR3 contains 15 residues.

The rearrangement links TRBV12-3 or TRBV12-4 to TRBJ2-5, with 7 bases that match TRBD1. The CDR3 consists of 14 residues. V lost 8 bases to trimming and J lost 4 bases; unmatched junction nucleotides: 10. The CDR3 region is CASGSGTERETQYF. The CDR3 DNA reads TGTGCCAGCGGTTCCGGGACAGAGAGAGAGACCCAGTACTTC.

This clonotype was seen a few times. This chain links TRBV7-9 with TRBJ2-5; D perhaps matches TRBD2 (5 bases). Judging by the DNA end, TRBJ2-7 fits better; the J call may be wrong. Germline V gene sequence: CDR1 SEHNR, CDR2 FQNEAQ (reference sequence). This CDR3 contains 12 residues. For the CDR3, the DNA is TGTGCCACCCCATCGACCGGGAACGAGCAGTACTTC. Protein product: CATPSTGNEQYF.

This clonotype has a handful of counts. V and J are TRBV7-3 and TRBJ2-1; TRBD1 agrees at 10 bases. Looked up from germline, CDR1 is SGHTA and CDR2 is FQGTGA. This CDR3 comprises 15 residues. V trimming: 5 bases; J trimming: 7 bases; junction bases outside the gene matches: 8. CDR3 in DNA: TGTGCCAGCAGCCTATCCCGGGACAGGGGTAATGAGCAGTTCTTC. Translated, it gives CASSLSRDRGNEQFF.

The CDR3 DNA follows: TGTGCCAGCAGCCACGGACCTGACTACCAAGAGACCCAGTACTTC. Protein sequence: CASSHGPDYQETQYF. The chain recombines TRBV3-1 with TRBJ2-5; D gene uncertain. Germline CDR1 is LGHDT and CDR2 is YNNKEL (reference sequence). The CDR3 sequence is 15 residues long. Between the trimmed V and J ends, which lost 3 bases and 0 bases, there was a span of 11 bases.

This clonotype was seen only a few times. Here the CDR3 DNA reads TGTGCCAGCAGTTGGACAGGGGGAAAACTGTTTTTT. Residues: CASSWTGGKLFF. V usage is TRBV27 and J usage is TRBJ1-4; 10 bases map to TRBD1. Germline CDR1 is MNHEY and CDR2 is SMNVEV (reference sequence). This CDR3 contains 12 residues. Trimming removed 4 bases from V and 10 bases from J; junction bases left unmatched: 0.

The chain uses TRBV7-2 and TRBJ2-7, with D possibly called TRBD1 or TRBD2 (5 bases each). Between the trimmed V and J ends, which lost 4 bases and 6 bases, there was a span of 16 bases. Per germline, CDR1 SGHTA and CDR2 FQGNSA. CDR3 length: 14 amino acids. The CDR3 spells CASSSVGLGVEQYF. The CDR3 DNA sequence: TGTGCCAGCAGCTCGGTCGGCTTGGGGGTCGAGCAGTACTTC.

The sample holds a few counts of this clonotype. This chain uses TRBV28 with TRBJ1-3; 7 bases are a match to TRBD1. The CDR3 has 14 residues. Germline CDR1 reads MDHEN; CDR2 reads SYDVKM. After removal of 8 bases from V and 4 bases from J, the junction contained 8 bases not matched to a gene. The CDR3 sequence is CASSTPGQGNTIYF. DNA of the CDR3: TGTGCCAGCTCGACTCCGGGACAGGGAAACACCATATATTTT.

This chain uses TRBV12-3 or TRBV12-4 with TRBJ1-1; D is uncertain. The CDR3 contains 15 residues. Trimming removed 3 bases from V and 1 base from J, with 12 bases in between. The CDR3 spells CASSFTFQANTEAFF. The CDR3 DNA is TGTGCCAGCAGTTTCACTTTCCAAGCGAACACTGAAGCTTTCTTT.

This clonotype was observed a few times. This rearrangement joins TRBV28 to TRBJ2-5, with D possibly being TRBD2 (7 bases). The CDR3 runs 13 residues. V lost 3 bases and J 7 bases, leaving 12 bases between the germline ends. In germline, CDR1 is MDHEN, CDR2 SYDVKM. The CDR3 protein is CASSFGGPGTQYF. The CDR3 DNA reads as TGTGCCAGCAGTTTCGGGGGGCCGGGGACCCAGTACTTC.

This clonotype occurred a few times. This chain links TRBV5-5 with TRBJ1-5, with D tentatively TRBD1 (5 bases). The CDR3 runs to 15 residues. V was clipped by 1 base and J by 3 bases, with 11 bases between them. Germline V CDR1 and CDR2: SGHKS, YYEKEE (reference sequence). In DNA form, the CDR3 reads TGTGCCAGCAGCTTGCCCGGGGGTCCCAATCAGCCCCAGCATTTT. This sequence encodes CASSLPGGPNQPQHF.

The rearrangement links TRBV3-1 to TRBJ2-2; 8 positions agree with TRBD1. The germline gives CDR1 LGHDT, CDR2 YNNKEL (reference sequence). Trimming cost V 3 bases and J 5 bases; bases outside gene matches: 5. This CDR3 spans 15 amino acids. The CDR3 reads CASSHGGQDTGELFF. CDR3 sequence (DNA): TGTGCCAGCAGCCATGGGGGACAGGATACCGGGGAGCTGTTTTTT.

In its sample, this clonotype was seen a few times. The V call is TRBV20-1, the J call TRBJ2-1, with TRBD2 matching 9 bases. J lost 6 bases, V lost 8 bases, and 11 bases had no gene match. The CDR3 sequence is 14 residues long. CDR1 is DFQATT, CDR2 SNEGSKA, per germline (reference sequence). The CDR3 sequence is CSPRGRGGFNEQFF. CDR3 nucleotide sequence: TGCAGTCCTCGGGGGCGGGGGGGCTTCAATGAGCAGTTCTTC.

CDR3 DNA sequence: TGTGCCAGCAGTAAGGGCCTGGTGCCTGGGGCCAACGTCCTGACTTTC. Its protein is CASSKGLVPGANVLTF. The rearrangement links TRBV6-1 to TRBJ2-6, with D hard to call. The CDR3 spans 16 residues. Deletions cut 5 bases from V and 2 bases from J, with 13 bases between. Germline V CDR1 and CDR2: MNHNS, SASEGT.

This clonotype has only a few counts. The chain employs TRBV18 and TRBJ1-1; D is undetermined. Germline CDR1 KGHSH, CDR2 LQKENI. The ends were cut back, 3 bases at V and 10 bases at J, with 12 bases in the middle. This CDR3 region has 12 residues. The CDR3 coding sequence is TGTGCCAGCTCACCGAACGGGCTGGCAGCTTTCTTT. Translating it yields CASSPNGLAAFF.

This clonotype was counted a few times. The V call is TRBV12-3 or TRBV12-4, the J call TRBJ1-3; D uncertain. The length of the CDR3 is 12 residues. V lost 4 bases, J lost 3 bases, and 4 bases lay in between. The CDR3: CASSSIGNTIYF. CDR3 in DNA: TGTGCCAGCAGTTCTATTGGAAACACCATATATTTT.

This clonotype has more than one count but fewer than ten. The chain recombines TRBV7-2 with TRBJ2-1, with a tentative D call TRBD1 (5 bases). The V gene lost 5 bases and the J gene lost 6 bases, with 11 bases spanning the gap. The CDR3 spans 13 residues. The V gene's germline CDR1 is SGHTA and CDR2 FQGNSA. Here the CDR3 reads CASSVTTVNEQFF. The CDR3 region has the DNA TGTGCCAGCAGCGTTACGACAGTCAATGAGCAGTTCTTC.

A few counts support this clonotype. The chain carries TRBV3-1 and TRBJ2-5, with a possible D match to TRBD2 (5 bases). Germline lookup yields CDR1 LGHDT and CDR2 YNNKEL (reference sequence). CDR3 size: 17 residues. V dropped 0 bases and J dropped 4 bases, with 18 bases sitting between them. For the CDR3, the DNA is TGTGCCAGCAGCCAAGATGGGGAGCGGCTAAGCGGAGAGACCCAGTACTTC. Protein product: CASSQDGERLSGETQYF.

This clonotype was seen a handful of times. The chain links TRBV27 to TRBJ1-1; TRBD1 matches 7 bases. Germline V gives CDR1 MNHEY, CDR2 SMNVEV (reference sequence). The CDR3 extends over 13 amino acids. V was clipped by 2 bases and J by 11 bases; unmatched bases: 8. This CDR3 reads CASSLVKGADAFF. In nucleotides, the CDR3 is TGTGCCAGCAGTTTAGTAAAGGGGGCAGACGCTTTCTTT.

This clonotype was detected only a few times. CDR3 sequence: CASSVEGLSADTQYF. The CDR3 DNA reads as TGTGCCAGCAGCGTAGAGGGGCTGAGTGCAGATACGCAGTATTTT. This sequence joins TRBV9 and TRBJ2-3, with TRBD1 as a possible D gene (5 bases). CDR1 and CDR2 (germline): SGDLS, YYNGEE. V was trimmed by 0 bases and J by 4 bases, leaving 12 bases between them. The CDR3 length is 15 residues.

V is TRBV7-9 and J is TRBJ2-7, with TRBD1 matching over 7 bases. The germline gives CDR1 SEHNR, CDR2 FQNEAQ (reference sequence). V lost 5 bases and J lost 6; bases outside the gene matches: 4. This CDR3 has 12 residues. The CDR3 DNA reads as TGTGCCAGCAGCCCTACAGGGGTCGAGCAGTACTTC. Translating it yields CASSPTGVEQYF.

The chain employs TRBV6-2 or TRBV6-3 and TRBJ2-1, with 7 positions matching TRBD2. V lost 5 bases, J lost 2 bases, and 6 bases stayed unmatched. The CDR3 extends over 15 amino acids. Germline assignment: CDR1 MNHEY and CDR2 SVGEGT. For the CDR3, the DNA is TGTGCCAGCAGTCTAGGACTAGGTCCCTACAATGAGCAGTTCTTC. It encodes CASSLGLGPYNEQFF.

This rearrangement joins TRBV6-6 to TRBJ2-3, with D maybe TRBD1 (5 bases). The CDR3 totals 14 residues. The germline V gene has CDR1 MNHNY and CDR2 SVGAGI (reference sequence). V lost 2 bases and J lost 0, with 6 bases in between. The CDR3: CASSYRQSTDTQYF. The CDR3 region has the DNA TGTGCCAGCAGTTACAGACAGAGCACAGATACGCAGTATTTT.

CDR3 nucleotide sequence: TGTGCCAGCAGTTTCCCCAAGGAGGGAGATACGCAGTATTTT. Protein sequence: CASSFPKEGDTQYF. The J gene is TRBJ2-3, the V gene TRBV12-3 or TRBV12-4; D is possibly TRBD2 (6 bases). Deletions cut 3 bases from V and 5 bases from J, with 12 bases between. CDR3 length: 14 amino acids.

Comments on this clonotype: The missing conserved phenylalanine or tryptophan at the end of this CDR3 makes a read error likely. This chain links TRBV7-6 with TRBJ1-4; D ambiguous. The CDR3 is made up of 15 amino acids. Germline CDR1 and CDR2: SGHVS and FNYEAQ. Trimming removed 5 bases from V and 2 bases from J, with 12 bases in between. The CDR3 nucleotides read TGTGCCAGCAGCGGTGGAGGCGGGACTAATGAAAAACTGTTTTCT. It encodes CASSGGGGTNEKLFS.